The sequence of this TCR beta chain was determined in a study of T cell repertoires in cytomegalovirus infection. This clonotype was picked up many times. Its antigen is not identified. TCRdb processed the reads anew with MiXCR; each CDR3 protein has one entry. The repertoire holds about 900,000 distinct CDR3 sequences, with roughly 30% as singletons. V lost 3 bases to trimming and J lost 3 bases, with 12 bases between them. This CDR3 contains 15 residues. Per germline, CDR1 SGHTA and CDR2 FQGNSA. The sequence derives from a human donor in good health (CMV status not recorded). Some clones in this sample may be carry-over from other donors' samples. This chain connects TRBV7-2 to TRBJ2-1, with D perhaps being TRBD1 or TRBD2 (5 bases each). The material was cultured CD8+ T cells from PBMCs, obtained from culture after CMV antigen stimulation. The DNA for the CDR3 is TGTGCCAGCAGCTTGGGGGTGCTAAGCTACAATGAGCAGTTCTTC. Residues: CASSLGVLSYNEQFF.